This record looks at one T cell receptor (beta chain) sequence and its context. Its antigen is currently unknown. This record comes from a study of post-analysis software for immune sequencing data. Study results and limitations: Higher frequency in patients than in controls was seen for five TRBV segments, with TRBV5-6, TRBV5-1 and TRBV20-1 among them.

From germline, CDR1 is SGHRS and CDR2 YFSETQ. Trimming took 0 bases from V and 4 from J, leaving 11 bases between them. CDR3 length equals 15 residues. Presence of unique molecular identifiers characterized the TCR beta cDNA libraries. TCRdb independently ran MiXCR on the PCR reads; one entry per CDR3 protein. This table has hundreds of thousands of distinct CDR3 sequences, more than 50% appearing once. The TCR was taken from a girl aged 2 to 10 with multiple sclerosis. The chain couples TRBV5-1 to TRBJ2-1; D is unresolved. Material for sequencing was blood. The chain's CDR3 is CASSLGVNSYNEQFF. The CDR3 DNA reads as TGCGCCAGCAGCTTGGGCGTGAACTCTTACAATGAGCAGTTCTTC.